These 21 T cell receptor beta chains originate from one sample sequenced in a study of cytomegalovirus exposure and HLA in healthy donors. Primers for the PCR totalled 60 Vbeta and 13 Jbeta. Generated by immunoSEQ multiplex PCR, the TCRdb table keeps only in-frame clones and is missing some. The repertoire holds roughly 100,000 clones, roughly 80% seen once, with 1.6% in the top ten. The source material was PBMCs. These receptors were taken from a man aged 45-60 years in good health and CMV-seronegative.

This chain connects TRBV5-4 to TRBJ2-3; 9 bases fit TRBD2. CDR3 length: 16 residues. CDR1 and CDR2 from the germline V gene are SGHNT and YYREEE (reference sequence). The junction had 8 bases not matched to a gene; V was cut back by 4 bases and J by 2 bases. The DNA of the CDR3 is TGTGCCAGCAGCCGAGCTCTAGCGGGGTTCACAGATACGCAGTATTTT. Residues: CASSRALAGFTDTQYF.

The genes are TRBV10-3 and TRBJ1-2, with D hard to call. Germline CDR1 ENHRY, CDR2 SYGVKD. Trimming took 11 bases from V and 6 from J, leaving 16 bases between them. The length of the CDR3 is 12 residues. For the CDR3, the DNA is TGTGCCGCTCAAGGAGACCGCGATGGCTACACCTTC. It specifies CAAQGDRDGYTF.

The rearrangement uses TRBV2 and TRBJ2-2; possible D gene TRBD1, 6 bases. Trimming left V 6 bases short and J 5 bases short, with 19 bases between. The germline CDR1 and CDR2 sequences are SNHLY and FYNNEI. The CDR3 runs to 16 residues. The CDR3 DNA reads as TGTGCCAGCAGACGATCCGCGGCAGGGGTTACCGGGGAGCTGTTTTTT. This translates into CASRRSAAGVTGELFF.

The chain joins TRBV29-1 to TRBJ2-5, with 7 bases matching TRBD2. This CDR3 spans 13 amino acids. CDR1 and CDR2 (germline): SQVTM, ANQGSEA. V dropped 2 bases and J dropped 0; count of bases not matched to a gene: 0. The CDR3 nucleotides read TGCAGCGTTGAACGGGGGGACCAAGAGACCCAGTACTTC. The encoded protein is CSVERGDQETQYF.

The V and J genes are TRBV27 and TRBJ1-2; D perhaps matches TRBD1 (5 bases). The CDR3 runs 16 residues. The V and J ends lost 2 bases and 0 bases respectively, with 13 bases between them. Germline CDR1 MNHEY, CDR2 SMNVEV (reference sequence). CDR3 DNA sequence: TGTGCCAGCAGTTTAGGGTGGGGCGAGGCTAACTATGGCTACACCTTC. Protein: CASSLGWGEANYGYTF.

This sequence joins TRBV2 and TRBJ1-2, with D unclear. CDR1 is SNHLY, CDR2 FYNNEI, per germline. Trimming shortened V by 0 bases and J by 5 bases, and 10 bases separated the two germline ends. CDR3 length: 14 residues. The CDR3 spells CASSEARLRYGYTF. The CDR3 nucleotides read TGTGCCAGCAGTGAAGCCAGGCTCAGATATGGCTACACCTTC.

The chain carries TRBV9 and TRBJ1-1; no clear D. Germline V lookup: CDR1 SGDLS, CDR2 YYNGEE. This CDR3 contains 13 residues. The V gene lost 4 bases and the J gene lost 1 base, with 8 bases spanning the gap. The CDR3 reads CASSQTGNTEAFF. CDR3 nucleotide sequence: TGTGCCAGCAGCCAGACGGGGAACACTGAAGCTTTCTTT. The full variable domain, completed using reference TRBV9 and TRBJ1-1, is DSGVTQTPKHLITATGQRVTLRCSPRSGDLSVYWYQQSLDQGLQFLIQYYNGEERAKGNILERFSAQQFPDLHSELNLSSLELGDSALYFCASSQTGNTEAFFGQGTRLTVV.

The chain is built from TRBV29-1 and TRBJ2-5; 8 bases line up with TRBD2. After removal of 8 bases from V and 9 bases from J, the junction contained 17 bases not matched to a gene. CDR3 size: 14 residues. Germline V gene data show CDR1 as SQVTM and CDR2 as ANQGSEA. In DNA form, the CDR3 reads TGCAGCACTAGCGGACTTGGGGATACGAGGGCCCAGTACTTC. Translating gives CSTSGLGDTRAQYF.

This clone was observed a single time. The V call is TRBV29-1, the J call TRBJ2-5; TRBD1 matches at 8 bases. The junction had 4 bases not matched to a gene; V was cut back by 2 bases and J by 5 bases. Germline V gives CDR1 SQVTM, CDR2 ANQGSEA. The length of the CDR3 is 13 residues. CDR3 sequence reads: CSVERDRLETQYF. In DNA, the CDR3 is TGCAGCGTTGAACGGGACAGGTTGGAGACCCAGTACTTC.

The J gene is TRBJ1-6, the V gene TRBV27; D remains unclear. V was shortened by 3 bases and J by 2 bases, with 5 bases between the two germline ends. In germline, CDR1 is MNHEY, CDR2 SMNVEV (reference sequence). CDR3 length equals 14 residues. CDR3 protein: CASSFGTYNSPLHF. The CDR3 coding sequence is TGTGCCAGCAGTTTTGGCACCTATAATTCACCCCTCCACTTT.

CDR3 loop: CASSWGGVGTEAFF. The CDR3 DNA sequence: TGCGCCAGCAGCTGGGGGGGGGTCGGCACTGAAGCTTTCTTT. The chain recombines TRBV5-1 with TRBJ1-1; D might be TRBD1 (5 bases). Trimming left V 3 bases short and J 4 bases short, with 13 bases between. Germline assignment: CDR1 SGHRS and CDR2 YFSETQ. The CDR3 extends over 14 amino acids.

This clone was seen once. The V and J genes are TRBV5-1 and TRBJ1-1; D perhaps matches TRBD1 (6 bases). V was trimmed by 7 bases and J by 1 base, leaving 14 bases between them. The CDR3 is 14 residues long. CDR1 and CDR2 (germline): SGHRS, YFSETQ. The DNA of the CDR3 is TGCGCCAGCTCCTTAACGACAGGGAACACTGAAGCTTTCTTT. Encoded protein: CASSLTTGNTEAFF.

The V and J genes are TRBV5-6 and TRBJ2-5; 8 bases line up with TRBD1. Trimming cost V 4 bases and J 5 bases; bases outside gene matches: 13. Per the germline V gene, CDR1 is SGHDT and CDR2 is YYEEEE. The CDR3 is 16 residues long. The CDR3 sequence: CASSRLGSRQGETQYF. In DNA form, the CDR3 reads TGTGCCAGCAGCCGTCTGGGCTCACGACAGGGGGAGACCCAGTACTTC.

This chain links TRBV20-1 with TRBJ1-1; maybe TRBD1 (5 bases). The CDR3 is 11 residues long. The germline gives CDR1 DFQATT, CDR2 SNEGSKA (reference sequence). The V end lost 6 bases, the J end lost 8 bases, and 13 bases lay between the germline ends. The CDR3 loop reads CSAGLGGEAFF. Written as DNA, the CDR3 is TGCAGTGCGGGCCTGGGGGGGGAAGCTTTCTTT.

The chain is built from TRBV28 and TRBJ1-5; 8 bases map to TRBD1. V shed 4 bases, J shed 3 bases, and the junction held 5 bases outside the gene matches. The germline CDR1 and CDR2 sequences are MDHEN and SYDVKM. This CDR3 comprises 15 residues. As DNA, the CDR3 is TGTGCCAGCAGTTCGGGACAGGCGAACAATCAGCCCCAGCATTTT. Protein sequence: CASSSGQANNQPQHF. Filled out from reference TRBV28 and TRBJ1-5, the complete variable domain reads DVKVTQSSRYLVKRTGEKVFLECVQDMDHENMFWYRQDPGLGLRLIYFSYDVKMKEKGDIPEGYSVSREKKERFSLILESASTNQTSMYLCASSSGQANNQPQHFGDGTRLSIL.

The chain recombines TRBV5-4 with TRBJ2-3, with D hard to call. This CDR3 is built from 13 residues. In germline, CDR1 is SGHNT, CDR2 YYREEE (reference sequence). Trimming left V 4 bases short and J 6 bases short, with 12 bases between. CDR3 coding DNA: TGTGCCAGCAGCCTGGAGTTCAGGGATACGCAGTATTTT. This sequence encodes CASSLEFRDTQYF. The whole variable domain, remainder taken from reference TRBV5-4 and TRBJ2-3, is ETGVTQSPTHLIKTRGQQVTLRCSSQSGHNTVSWYQQALGQGPQFIFQYYREEENGRGNFPPRFSGLQFPNYSSELNVNALELDDSALYLCASSLEFRDTQYFGPGTRLTVL.

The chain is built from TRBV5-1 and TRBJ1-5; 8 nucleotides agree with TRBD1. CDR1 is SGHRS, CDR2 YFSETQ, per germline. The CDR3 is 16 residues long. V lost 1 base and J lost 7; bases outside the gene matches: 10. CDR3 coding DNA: TGCGCCAGCAGCTTGTCGGGGACAGGCGTGGGACAGCCCCAGCATTTT. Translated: CASSLSGTGVGQPQHF. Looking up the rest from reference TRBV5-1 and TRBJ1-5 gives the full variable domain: KAGVTQTPRYLIKTRGQQVTLSCSPISGHRSVSWYQQTPGQGLQFLFEYFSETQRNKGNFPGRFSGRQFSNSRSEMNVSTLELGDSALYLCASSLSGTGVGQPQHFGDGTRLSIL.

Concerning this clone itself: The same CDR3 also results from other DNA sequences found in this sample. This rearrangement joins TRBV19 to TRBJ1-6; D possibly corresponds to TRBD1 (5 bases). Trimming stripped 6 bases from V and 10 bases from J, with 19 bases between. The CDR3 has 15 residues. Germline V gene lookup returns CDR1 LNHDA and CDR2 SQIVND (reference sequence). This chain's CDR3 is CASSGLGGQRSPLHF. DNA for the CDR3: TGTGCCAGTAGCGGCCTGGGAGGACAAAGATCACCCCTCCACTTT.

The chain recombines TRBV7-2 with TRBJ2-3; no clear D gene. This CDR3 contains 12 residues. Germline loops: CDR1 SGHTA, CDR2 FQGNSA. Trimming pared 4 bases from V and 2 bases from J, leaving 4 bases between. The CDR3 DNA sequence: TGTGCCAGCAGCTCCTACACAGATACGCAGTATTTT. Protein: CASSSYTDTQYF.

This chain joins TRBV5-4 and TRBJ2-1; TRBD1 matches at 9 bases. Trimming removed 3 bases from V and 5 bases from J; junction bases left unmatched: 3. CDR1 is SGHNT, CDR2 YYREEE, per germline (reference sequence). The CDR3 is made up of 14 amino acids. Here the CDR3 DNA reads TGTGCCAGCAGCTCCAGGGACAGGGACAATGAGCAGTTCTTC. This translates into CASSSRDRDNEQFF.

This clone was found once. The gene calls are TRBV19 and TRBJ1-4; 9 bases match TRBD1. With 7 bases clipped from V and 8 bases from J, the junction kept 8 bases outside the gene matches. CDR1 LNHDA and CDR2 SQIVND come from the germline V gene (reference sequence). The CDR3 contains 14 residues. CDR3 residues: CASTPTGGREKLFF. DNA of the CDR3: TGTGCCAGTACCCCAACAGGGGGCCGAGAAAAACTGTTTTTT.